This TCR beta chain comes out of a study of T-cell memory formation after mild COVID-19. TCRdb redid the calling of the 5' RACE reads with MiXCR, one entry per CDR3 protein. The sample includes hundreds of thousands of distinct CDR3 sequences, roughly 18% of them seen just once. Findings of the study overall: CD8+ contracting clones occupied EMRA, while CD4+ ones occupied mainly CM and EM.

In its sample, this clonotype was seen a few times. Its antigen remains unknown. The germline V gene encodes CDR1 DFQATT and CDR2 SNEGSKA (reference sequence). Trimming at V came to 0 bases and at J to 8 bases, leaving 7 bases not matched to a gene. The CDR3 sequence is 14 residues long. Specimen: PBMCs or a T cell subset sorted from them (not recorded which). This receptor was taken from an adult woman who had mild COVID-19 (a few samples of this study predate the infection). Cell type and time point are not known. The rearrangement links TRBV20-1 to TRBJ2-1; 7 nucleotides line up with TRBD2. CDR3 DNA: TGCAGTGCTAGAGATCCCCAGCGGGGATATGAGCAGTTCTTC. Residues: CSARDPQRGYEQFF.